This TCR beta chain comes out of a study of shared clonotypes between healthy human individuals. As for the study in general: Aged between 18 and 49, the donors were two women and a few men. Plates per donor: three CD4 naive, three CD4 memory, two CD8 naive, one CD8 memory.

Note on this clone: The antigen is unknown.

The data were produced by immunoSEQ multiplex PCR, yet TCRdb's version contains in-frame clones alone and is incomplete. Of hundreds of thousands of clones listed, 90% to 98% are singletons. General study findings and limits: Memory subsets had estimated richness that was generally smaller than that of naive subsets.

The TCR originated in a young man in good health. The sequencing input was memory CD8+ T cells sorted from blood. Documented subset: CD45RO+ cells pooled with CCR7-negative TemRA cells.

CDR3 amino acids: CASSLDTMNTEAFF. In DNA, the CDR3 is TGTGCCAGCTCATTGGACACCATGAACACTGAAGCTTTCTTT. The chain is built from TRBV18 and TRBJ1-1; D is perhaps TRBD1 (5 bases). This CDR3 contains 14 residues. Germline V gene lookup returns CDR1 KGHSH and CDR2 LQKENI. Between the trimmed V and J ends, which lost 5 bases and 0 bases, there was a span of 10 bases. Based on the CDR3 plus reference TRBV18 and TRBJ1-1, the full variable domain is NAGVMQNPRHLVRRRGQEARLRCSPMKGHSHVYWYRQLPEEGLKFMVYLQKENIIDESGMPKERFSAEFPKEGPSILRIQQVVRGDSAAYFCASSLDTMNTEAFFGQGTRLTVV.